Presented here are 26 T cell receptor beta chains from one specimen sequenced in a study of blood T cell repertoires in COVID-19. TCRdb keeps only in-frame clones here, not all; method: immunoSEQ multiplex PCR. The profile shows around 100,000 clones, about nine tenths of them singletons. Material: peripheral blood. The receptors were sampled from a man aged 50-60 years with acute or convalescent COVID-19.

The chain couples TRBV19 to TRBJ2-1; 10 bases align to TRBD2. Trimming removed 6 bases from V and 4 bases from J; junction bases left unmatched: 3. The CDR3 runs 14 residues. The germline V gene has CDR1 LNHDA and CDR2 SQIVND (reference sequence). This CDR3 is CASSRTSGYNEQFF. Here the CDR3 DNA reads TGTGCCAGTAGCCGGACTAGCGGATACAATGAGCAGTTCTTC.

The chain is built from TRBV11-2 and TRBJ1-1, with TRBD1 as a possible D gene (5 bases). Deletions cut 5 bases from V and 7 bases from J, with 17 bases between. This CDR3 spans 14 amino acids. Germline V CDR1 and CDR2: SGHAT, FQNNGV. As DNA, the CDR3 is TGTGCCAGCAGCCCAATGTCGGGGGGGGATGAAGCTTTCTTT. Its translation is CASSPMSGGDEAFF.

The chain combines TRBV3-1 (or the pseudogene TRBV3-2) with TRBJ2-1; 8 bases fit TRBD1. Germline CDR1 is LGHDT and CDR2 is YNNKEL (reference sequence). V shed 5 bases and J 12 bases; nucleotides not matched to a gene: 9. This CDR3 contains 13 residues. CDR3 region: CASSLRETGGQFF. In DNA, the CDR3 is TGTGCCAGCAGCTTGAGGGAAACAGGGGGGCAGTTCTTC.

The chain recombines TRBV5-1 with TRBJ2-6; the D gene is possibly TRBD1 (7 bases). V shed 4 bases and J shed 3 bases, with 11 bases lying between them. From germline, CDR1 is SGHRS and CDR2 YFSETQ. The CDR3 sequence is 15 residues long. CDR3 bases: TGCGCCAGCAGCGGAGGGGGCGTTGGGGCCAACGTCCTGACTTTC. Protein product: CASSGGGVGANVLTF.

The rearrangement links TRBV2 to TRBJ2-1, with TRBD1 matching over 7 bases. The germline gives CDR1 SNHLY, CDR2 FYNNEI. The CDR3 has 13 amino acids. V was pared by 11 bases and J by 6 bases, with 10 bases of the junction left unmatched. CDR3 sequence (DNA): TGTGCCGGACTCCGACGACAGGGCAATGAGCAGTTCTTC. Amino acids: CAGLRRQGNEQFF.

This sequence joins TRBV11-3 and TRBJ2-7, with D unclear. This CDR3 spans 14 amino acids. CDR1 and CDR2 from the germline V gene are SGHNT and YENEEA. V was clipped by 4 bases and J by 0 bases, with 10 bases between them. CDR3 nucleotide sequence: TGTGCCAGCAGCTCCGCCAGGTCCTCCTACGAGCAGTACTTC. This codes for CASSSARSSYEQYF. The whole variable domain, remainder taken from reference TRBV11-3 and TRBJ2-7, is EAGVVQSPRYKIIEKKQPVAFWCNPISGHNTLYWYLQNLGQGPELLIRYENEEAVDDSQLPKDRFSAERLKGVDSTLKIQPAELGDSAVYLCASSSARSSYEQYFGPGTRLTVT.

This chain connects TRBV3-1 (or the pseudogene TRBV3-2) to TRBJ2-3, with D maybe TRBD1 (6 bases). CDR1 and CDR2 from the germline V gene are LGHDT and YNNKEL (reference sequence). Trimming left V 0 bases short and J 1 base short, with 8 bases between. The CDR3 runs 15 residues. The CDR3 protein is CASSQEQGGTDTQYF. CDR3 DNA sequence: TGTGCCAGCAGCCAAGAACAGGGAGGCACAGATACGCAGTATTTT.

The chain is built from TRBV5-1 and TRBJ1-6; D might be TRBD1 (5 bases). The germline V gene has CDR1 SGHRS and CDR2 YFSETQ. V was trimmed by 3 bases and J by 9 bases, leaving 16 bases between them. CDR3 size: 15 residues. The CDR3 DNA sequence: TGCGCCAGCAGCTGGGGACTCTCAGGATCTTCACCCCTCCACTTT. Translation gives CASSWGLSGSSPLHF.

This clone was seen only once. The chain combines TRBV18 with TRBJ2-7, with D unclear. Trimming removed 6 bases from V and 0 bases from J, with 15 bases in between. The CDR3 runs to 15 residues. CDR1 and CDR2 from the germline V gene are KGHSH and LQKENI. CDR3 coding DNA: TGTGCCAGCTCCCGTGACACAGAGAGCTCCTACGAGCAGTACTTC. Its translation is CASSRDTESSYEQYF.

The V and J genes are TRBV4-1 and TRBJ2-7; TRBD2 matches 10 bases. Trimming at V came to 1 base and at J to 2 bases, leaving 14 bases not matched to a gene. The germline CDR1 and CDR2 sequences are MGHRA and YSYEKL. CDR3 size: 19 residues. CDR3 in amino acids: CASSQVVASGRTVTYEQYF. DNA of the CDR3: TGCGCCAGCAGCCAAGTGGTCGCTAGCGGGAGAACAGTCACCTACGAGCAGTACTTC.

This chain joins TRBV19 and TRBJ2-5, with 7 bases fitting TRBD2. The CDR3 totals 16 residues. After removal of 1 base from V and 0 bases from J, the junction contained 5 bases not matched to a gene. Germline V gene sequence: CDR1 LNHDA, CDR2 SQIVND (reference sequence). CDR3 protein: CASSIGASGHQETQYF. DNA for the CDR3: TGTGCCAGTAGTATAGGGGCTAGCGGACACCAAGAGACCCAGTACTTC.

The sample holds one count of this clone. This chain connects TRBV27 to TRBJ1-1; D gene uncertain. Trimming left V 5 bases short and J 1 base short, with 11 bases between. The CDR3 is 14 amino acids. Per germline, CDR1 MNHEY and CDR2 SMNVEV (reference sequence). The CDR3 here is CASSPITPNTEAFF. The CDR3 DNA is TGTGCCAGCAGTCCTATTACCCCGAACACTGAAGCTTTCTTT.

The rearrangement uses TRBV11-2 and TRBJ1-2; 8 bases align to TRBD1. The CDR3 loop spans 17 amino acids. J lost 8 bases, V lost 2 bases, and 16 bases had no gene match. Germline CDR1 is SGHAT and CDR2 is FQNNGV. DNA for the CDR3: TGTGCCAGCAGCTTAAAAAGGGTGGCAGGGGGCGCCGGCGGCTACACCTTC. Translating gives CASSLKRVAGGAGGYTF.

The chain links TRBV6-5 to TRBJ1-1; D remains unclear. Germline CDR1 MNHEY, CDR2 SVGAGI. This CDR3 spans 13 amino acids. Trimming removed 6 bases at V and 1 base at J, with 9 bases between. CDR3 sequence (DNA): TGTGCCAGCAGGGCCCAAGAGAACACTGAAGCTTTCTTT. Translation gives CASRAQENTEAFF.

V and J are TRBV3-1 (or the pseudogene TRBV3-2) and TRBJ1-1, with D uncertain. The CDR3 runs to 16 residues. The germline CDR1 and CDR2 sequences are LGHDT and YNNKEL (reference sequence). Trimming took 4 bases from V and 2 from J, leaving 17 bases between them. The DNA for the CDR3 is TGTGCCAGCAGCCCAGGTTTTTGGGCAGCCAACACTGAAGCTTTCTTT. Protein sequence: CASSPGFWAANTEAFF.

In DNA, the CDR3 is TGTGCCAGCAGTTATGGACAGGGTTGGGAAGGAGAGCAGTTCTTC. This gives the protein CASSYGQGWEGEQFF. The V and J genes are TRBV27 and TRBJ2-1; 8 bases map to TRBD1. Germline values: CDR1 MNHEY, CDR2 SMNVEV (reference sequence). The CDR3 covers 15 residues. V lost 4 bases to trimming and J lost 10 bases; unmatched junction nucleotides: 12.

The chain joins TRBV2 to TRBJ2-3; 9 nucleotides agree with TRBD2. The ends lost 4 bases at V and 2 bases at J; junction bases unmatched: 16. Per the germline V gene, CDR1 is SNHLY and CDR2 is FYNNEI. This CDR3 is 19 amino acids long. CDR3 nucleotide sequence: TGTGCCAGCAGTGGGAGTAGCGGGAGCCCCAGACCAGCCACAGATACGCAGTATTTT. This codes for CASSGSSGSPRPATDTQYF.

This rearrangement joins TRBV7-9 to TRBJ2-5, with TRBD1 matching over 7 bases. The J segment lost 1 base and the V segment lost 3 bases, leaving 8 bases of the junction unmatched. The CDR3 covers 16 residues. Germline CDR1 and CDR2: SEHNR and FQNEAQ (reference sequence). DNA for the CDR3: TGTGCCAGCAGCTTCAACAGGGGTTTATCCCAAGAGACCCAGTACTTC. Amino acids: CASSFNRGLSQETQYF.

This chain joins TRBV7-9 and TRBJ1-5; TRBD1 agrees at 9 bases. V lost 1 base, J lost 5 bases, and 9 bases stayed unmatched. The CDR3 is 17 amino acids. Looked up from germline, CDR1 is SEHNR and CDR2 is FQNEAQ (reference sequence). The CDR3 coding sequence is TGTGCCAGCAGCTTAGGACAGGGGGTTTATCTCGATCAGCCCCAGCATTTT. It translates to CASSLGQGVYLDQPQHF.

This clone was seen only a few times. CDR3 region: CASSLPPRLAGVRNEQFF. As DNA, the CDR3 is TGTGCCAGCAGCCTCCCCCCACGACTAGCGGGAGTGCGCAATGAGCAGTTCTTC. This chain uses TRBV7-9 with TRBJ2-1; 12 positions agree with TRBD2. The V and J ends lost 5 bases and 6 bases, in that order; junction bases with no gene match: 14. This CDR3 comprises 18 residues. Germline lookup yields CDR1 SEHNR and CDR2 FQNEAQ (reference sequence).

The chain has TRBV18 and TRBJ1-6, with D perhaps TRBD1 (5 bases). The CDR3 is 14 amino acids. Trimming cost V 3 bases and J 8 bases, with 11 bases left between them. Germline V gene sequence: CDR1 KGHSH, CDR2 LQKENI. This CDR3 is CASSPGGVDSPLHF. The CDR3 coding sequence is TGTGCCAGCTCACCGGGGGGAGTGGATTCACCCCTCCACTTT.

This chain joins TRBV29-1 and TRBJ2-1, with 8 nucleotides matching TRBD2. The germline V gene has CDR1 SQVTM and CDR2 ANQGSEA. CDR3 length equals 13 residues. J was trimmed by 6 bases and V by 2 bases; bases with no gene match: 3. The CDR3 nucleotides are TGCAGCGTTGAAAGGACTAGCTTCAATGAGCAGTTCTTC. It codes for CSVERTSFNEQFF.

The chain links TRBV18 to TRBJ1-1; 10 bases map to TRBD1. CDR3 length equals 15 residues. J was trimmed by 2 bases and V by 6 bases; bases with no gene match: 6. Germline values: CDR1 KGHSH, CDR2 LQKENI. CDR3 in DNA: TGTGCCAGCTCGCCCGGGACAGGGGCTAACACTGAAGCTTTCTTT. Translated: CASSPGTGANTEAFF.

V and J are TRBV24-1 and TRBJ2-1; 8 nucleotides align to TRBD2. Per the germline V gene, CDR1 is KGHDR and CDR2 is SFDVKD. The CDR3 spans 14 residues. The V and J ends lost 7 bases and 4 bases, in that order; junction bases with no gene match: 5. The CDR3 loop reads CATSREGLYNEQFF. CDR3 DNA sequence: TGTGCCACCAGCCGGGAGGGTCTTTACAATGAGCAGTTCTTC.

The V call is TRBV25-1, the J call TRBJ2-7, with D perhaps TRBD1 (6 bases). Germline V gives CDR1 MGHDK, CDR2 SYGVNS. V lost 1 base to trimming and J lost 6 bases, with 19 bases between them. The CDR3 runs to 16 residues. CDR3 loop: CASSELSGTRGSEQYF. The CDR3, as DNA: TGTGCCAGCAGTGAATTGTCCGGGACCAGGGGTTCCGAGCAGTACTTC.

The chain has TRBV6-5 and TRBJ2-5, with TRBD2 as a possible D gene (5 bases). V lost 8 bases to trimming and J lost 4 bases, with 14 bases between them. Germline CDR1 reads MNHEY; CDR2 reads SVGAGI. The CDR3 runs to 13 residues. CDR3: CASDLDGLETQYF. In DNA, the CDR3 is TGTGCCAGCGACCTAGACGGACTAGAGACCCAGTACTTC.